This T cell receptor (beta chain) was profiled in a study of blood T cell repertoires in COVID-19. Turning to the study itself: Sample material is recorded as cDNA or gDNA derived from T cells, B-cell-depleted T cells, or PBMCs.

Per the original data handling: Reference gene primer amplification gave nucleated cell count estimates. Sequencing was performed with immunoSEQ multiplex PCR; in TCRdb, only in-frame clones are kept and a portion is missing. V and J calls and clone size are copied from that table; D and trimming were computed from the DNA. The top ten hold roughly 15% of the sample, which has around 230,000 clones, about 80% seen once. Participants, about 18 to 89 years old, spanned some 23 US areas. Two negative PCRs, clearance, or symptom resolution characterized the recovered Cohort 3 donors. This CDR3 has 14 amino acids. CDR1 and CDR2 (germline): MDHEN, SYDVKM. The ends were cut back, 5 bases at V and 6 bases at J, with 14 bases in the middle.

What was sequenced was PBMCs or T cells enriched from blood (not recorded which). V is TRBV28 and J is TRBJ2-1; the D gene is possibly TRBD2 (5 bases). The TCR was taken from a man in his forties who had recovered from COVID-19. CDR3 bases: TGTGCCAGCAGTGCAAGCGGCGGTGGCAATGAGCAGTTCTTC. Its protein product is CASSASGGGNEQFF.